The rows below give T cell receptor beta chains drawn from one sample of a study of T cell repertoires in cytomegalovirus infection. TCRdb re-analysed the reads in MiXCR, keeping a single row per CDR3 protein. The table includes some 250,000 distinct CDR3 sequences, roughly 9.1% detected once. The source material was PBMCs. These TCRs come from a human donor in good health (CMV status not recorded). Some clones in this sample may be carry-over from other donors' samples. Each CDR3 is given with its conserved first and last residue. The D gene is left open where the match is weak. Expanded clones get a size class; other rows say once, few or many, or leave the size out.

V gene	J gene	clone size	D gene	CDR3 DNA	CDR3 protein
TRBV14	TRBJ1-3	many	TRBD1	TGTGCCAGCAGCCAAAGGACAGGGGCTGGAAACACCATATATTTT	CASSQRTGAGNTIYF
TRBV5-1	TRBJ1-2	many	-	TGCGCCAGCAGCTTGGTCTCGGGAAACTATGGCTACACCTTC	CASSLVSGNYGYTF
TRBV23-1	TRBJ1-5	many	-	TGCGCCAGCAGACTCAGGGAGTTCAGCAATCAGCCCCAGCATTTT	CASRLREFSNQPQHF
TRBV7-2	TRBJ1-2	many	-	TGTGCCAGCAGGGGCGACATTACGAGGACCTATGGCTACACCTTC	CASRGDITRTYGYTF
TRBV11-2	TRBJ1-1	many	TRBD1	TGTGCCAGCAGCTTAGAGGGCCAGGGGGCCATAAACACTGAAGCTTTCTTT	CASSLEGQGAINTEAFF
TRBV10-3	TRBJ1-2	many	-	TGTGCCATCAGTGCGGGCAGGGGCAGCCCTAACTATGGCTACACCTTC	CAISAGRGSPNYGYTF
TRBV20-1	TRBJ2-2	many	-	TGCAGTGCTAGAGAAGGAAGACTGAGTTCGAACACCGGGGAGCTGTTTTTT	CSAREGRLSSNTGELFF
TRBV7-9	TRBJ1-1	few	-	TGTGCCAGCAGCTTAGAAGGGGGAGCAGCACCCCAAGCTTTCTTT	CASSLEGGAAPQAFF
TRBV7-9	TRBJ2-4	-	-	TGTGCCAGCAGCCGCGAGGACATTCAGTACTTC	CASSREDIQYF
TRBV7-2	TRBJ2-2	many	-	TGTGCCAGCAGCCCGAACCCCCGACTTAACACCGGGGAGCTGTTTTTT	CASSPNPRLNTGELFF
TRBV27	TRBJ1-5	many	-	TGTGCCAGCAGTCCTAGGGGGGATTATAGCAATCAGCCCCAGCATTTT	CASSPRGDYSNQPQHF
TRBV30	TRBJ2-6	-	-	TGTGCCTGGAGTGTAAAGGTCTCTGGGGCCAACGTCCTGACTTTC	CAWSVKVSGANVLTF
TRBV7-3	TRBJ2-3	many	TRBD2	TGTGCCAGCAGCTTAACAGGGACTAGCGGGGGGCTGGACGGGACGCAGTATTTT	CASSLTGTSGGLDGTQYF
TRBV6-1	TRBJ1-2	many	-	TGTGCCAGCAGTGAAAACTTGGCCAATAACTATGGCTACACCTTC	CASSENLANNYGYTF
TRBV7-2	TRBJ2-4	many	-	TGTGCCAGCAGCTTAGGACAGGACATTCAGTACTTC	CASSLGQDIQYF
TRBV6-2/TRBV6-3	TRBJ2-7	-	TRBD2	TGTGCCACCCACACAAGTGGACTAGCGGGGAGGTACGAGCAGTACTTC	CATHTSGLAGRYEQYF
TRBV12-3/TRBV12-4	TRBJ1-1	few	TRBD1	TGTGCCAGCAGCAGGACAGGGGCCCTGAACACTGAAGCTTTCTTT	CASSRTGALNTEAFF
TRBV7-6	TRBJ2-3	many	-	TGTGCCAGCAGCATTACCCTCCTAGGGGATACGCAGTATTTT	CASSITLLGDTQYF
TRBV7-2	TRBJ2-7	few	TRBD1	TGTGCCAGCAGCCATGGGGGCAGGGGGTACGAGCAGTACTTC	CASSHGGRGYEQYF
TRBV27	TRBJ1-1	few	-	TGTGCCAGCAGTCCTTCTCCGGGCAGGGCGAACACTGAAGCTTTCTTT	CASSPSPGRANTEAFF
TRBV19	TRBJ2-1	few	TRBD2	TGTGCCAGTAGTACCTTTGAGCGGGAGGTGATGTTCTTC	CASSTFEREVMFF
TRBV6-6	TRBJ1-5	few	-	TGTGCCAGCCTAGATTCGCGGCCCAATCAGCCCCAGCATTTT	CASLDSRPNQPQHF
TRBV19	TRBJ2-5	many	TRBD2	TGTGCCAGCGGGGAGGGCCGGCGAGAGACCCAGTACTTC	CASGEGRRETQYF
TRBV7-6	TRBJ2-7	many	-	TGTGCGAGCGGTAGGGGCCCGGGAGCCTACGAGCAGTACTTC	CASGRGPGAYEQYF
TRBV11-2	TRBJ1-3	many	-	TGTGCCAGCAGCTTAGAAGGCAGGGGTTCTGGAAACACCATATATTTT	CASSLEGRGSGNTIYF
TRBV9	TRBJ2-1	few	-	TGTGCCAGCAGCGTACTACCCGACAATGAGCAGTTCTTC	CASSVLPDNEQFF
TRBV11-2	TRBJ1-4	many	-	TGTGCCAGCAGCTTAGGAAAGGTATCGGGATCCGGAGAAAAACTGTTTTTT	CASSLGKVSGSGEKLFF
TRBV4-1	TRBJ2-3	-	-	TGCGCCAGCAGCCAAGGTGGGGGTGGAGCAGATACGCAGTATTTT	CASSQGGGGADTQYF
TRBV7-9	TRBJ2-7	-	TRBD2	TGTGCCAGCAGCTTGGGTCTAAGCGGGGCTTACGAGCATTACTTC	CASSLGLSGAYEHYF
TRBV7-2	TRBJ2-2	few	TRBD2	TGTGCCAGCAGCTTAGCATCGGGGGGACGGGGCACCGGGGAGCTGTTTTTT	CASSLASGGRGTGELFF
TRBV6-1	TRBJ2-2	many	-	TGTGCCAGCAGCAAAGATGTAGGGACTTCGAACACCGGGGAGCTGTTTTTT	CASSKDVGTSNTGELFF
TRBV7-2	TRBJ1-2	many	-	TGTGCCAGCAGCTTAGTAGGCTCCTATGGCTACACCTTC	CASSLVGSYGYTF
TRBV7-6	TRBJ2-5	many	-	TGTGCCAGCAGCCGCCTAGACTCCTCCGGCTCAACCCAGTACTTC	CASSRLDSSGSTQYF
TRBV5-4	TRBJ1-2	-	-	TGTGCCAGCAGCTTGGAGGGGAGGGGATCCTACGGCTACACCTTC	CASSLEGRGSYGYTF
TRBV12-5	TRBJ2-7	few	-	TGTGCTAGTGGTTTGGCCCCAAGAGGGTTCTACGAGCAGTACTTC	CASGLAPRGFYEQYF
TRBV15	TRBJ1-5	many	-	TGTGCCACCAGCCGCATTAAGGGAGGCAATCAGCCCCAGCATTTT	CATSRIKGGNQPQHF
TRBV7-8	TRBJ1-1	many	TRBD1	TGTGCCAGCAGCTTAACGACAGGGGCGCGGACTGAAGCTTTCTTT	CASSLTTGARTEAFF
TRBV18	TRBJ1-2	many	-	TGTGCCAGCTCATCCGCGGCGGGACACCCCGGCGAGGGATATGGCTACACCTTC	CASSSAAGHPGEGYGYTF
TRBV7-3	TRBJ1-6	many	-	TGTGCCAGCAGCCCAGGACGGAATTCACCCCTCCACTTT	CASSPGRNSPLHF
TRBV7-2	TRBJ1-4	many	-	TGTGCCAGCAGCTTAAGTCGCGGCGAAAAACTGTTTTTT	CASSLSRGEKLFF
TRBV5-1	TRBJ2-7	-	-	TGCGCCAGCAGCCTTCCATCCGAACACTACGAGCAGTACTTC	CASSLPSEHYEQYF
TRBV20-1	TRBJ2-1	-	TRBD2	TGCAGTGCCTCCCCTCCGGAGCGACTAGCGGGAGTGTACTACAATGAGCAGTTCTTC	CSASPPERLAGVYYNEQFF
TRBV7-9	TRBJ1-1	-	-	TGTGCCAGCAGCTTAGAGTGGCCGGTTGAAGCTTTCTTT	CASSLEWPVEAFF
TRBV5-4	TRBJ2-1	many	-	TGTGCCAGCAGCCAAACGGGGGTACTCTACAATGAGCAGTTCTTC	CASSQTGVLYNEQFF
TRBV7-2	TRBJ2-2	many	-	TGTGCCAGCAGCCCCGCAGGGTCGAACACCGGGGAGCTGTTTTTT	CASSPAGSNTGELFF
TRBV4-2	TRBJ2-7	few	TRBD2	TGTGCCAGCAGCCAAGGTAGCGGGGGGAACTACGAGCAGTACTTC	CASSQGSGGNYEQYF
TRBV7-8	TRBJ2-5	-	-	TGTGCCAGCAGCTTAATAGGCGCCCAAGAGACCCAGTACTTC	CASSLIGAQETQYF
TRBV20-1	TRBJ2-3	-	TRBD2	TGCAGTGCCCTAGCGGCGGGAGCGCGGGATACGCAGTATTTT	CSALAAGARDTQYF
TRBV4-3	TRBJ1-6	many	-	TGCGCCAGCAGCCAAGATTTGGGCACCAATAATTCACCCCTCCACTTT	CASSQDLGTNNSPLHF
TRBV7-2	TRBJ2-3	many	TRBD2	TGTGCCAGCAGCCCCCGAGGCGGGGGGTCCCCAGATACGCAGTATTTT	CASSPRGGGSPDTQYF
TRBV5-6	TRBJ2-7	many	-	TGTGCCAGCAGCTTTCGGGTAGGCGAGCAGTACTTC	CASSFRVGEQYF